The present entry profiles one TCR beta chain with its context. V was trimmed by 5 bases and J by 4 bases, leaving 15 bases between them. This CDR3 is 15 amino acids long. Germline CDR1 and CDR2: KGHSH and LQKENI. The sample is drawn from a study of cytomegalovirus exposure and HLA in healthy donors. 13 Jbeta primers and 60 Vbeta primers were used for the PCR. Repertoires were generated with immunoSEQ multiplex PCR, while TCRdb's copy carries only in-frame clones and drops some. Of under 250,000 clones listed, around 79% are singletons. The sequenced material came from PBMCs. V gene TRBV18 combines with J gene TRBJ1-5; possibly TRBD1 for D (5 bases). The TCR was taken from a woman aged 25-40 years in good health and CMV-seropositive. This CDR3 is CASSAQGGLNQPQHF. For the CDR3, the DNA is TGTGCCAGCTCAGCCCAGGGAGGCCTAAATCAGCCCCAGCATTTT.